Each of the 11 T cell receptor beta chains below was sequenced from the same sample in a study of spatial heterogeneity in lung cancer. Time point described: blood at routine non-recurrence follow-up after resection. From the 5' RACE reads, TCRdb called clonotypes with MiXCR, one entry per CDR3 protein. Here the sample spans 40,000 to 50,000 distinct CDR3 sequences, about 10% being singletons. Specimen: PBMCs, collected at follow-up. These receptors originate from a female donor with early-stage non-small cell lung cancer.

This clonotype was detected only a few times. The chain employs TRBV4-3 and TRBJ2-7; TRBD2 is a possible D gene (5 bases). V lost 1 base, J lost 0 bases, and 16 bases lay in between. The CDR3 totals 17 residues. Germline V gene sequence: CDR1 LGHNA, CDR2 YSLEER. This chain's CDR3 is CASSQGEWQDYSYEQYF. CDR3 sequence (DNA): TGCGCCAGCAGCCAAGGGGAGTGGCAGGATTACTCCTACGAGCAGTACTTC.

This clonotype was counted at least ten times. The J gene is TRBJ1-1, the V gene TRBV12-3 or TRBV12-4; D is uncertain. The CDR3 extends over 14 amino acids. Deletions cut 2 bases from V and 1 base from J, with 8 bases between. CDR3 protein: CASSLRRQNTEAFF. The CDR3 bases are TGTGCCAGCAGTTTAAGACGACAGAACACTGAAGCTTTCTTT.

This clonotype was seen a few times. The chain joins TRBV5-1 to TRBJ2-3; perhaps TRBD2 as D (6 bases). The CDR3 totals 19 residues. Germline CDR1 reads SGHRS; CDR2 reads YFSETQ. V lost 2 bases, J lost 4 bases, and 26 bases lay in between. DNA for the CDR3: TGCGCCAGCAGCTTTCCGGACTATAAAGATTCGGCCCCCGCAGATACGCAGTATTTT. It encodes CASSFPDYKDSAPADTQYF.

There are a few counts of this clonotype. J is TRBJ2-1 and V is TRBV6-4; D possibly corresponds to TRBD1 (5 bases). The CDR3 consists of 13 residues. Per the germline V gene, CDR1 is MRHNA and CDR2 is SNTAGT. The V end was cut by 6 bases, the J end by 15 bases, with 21 bases between. The CDR3 is CASRDTRTLVLFF. CDR3 nucleotides: TGTGCCAGCAGGGACACCCGTACACTCGTACTGTTCTTC.

In its sample, this clonotype ranks as medium-sized. The gene calls are TRBV30 and TRBJ1-1; D possibly corresponds to TRBD1 (6 bases). V gave up 2 bases and J gave up 0 bases, with 13 bases separating them. Germline V CDR1 and CDR2: GTSNPN, SVGIG (reference sequence). CDR3 length: 15 residues. Written as DNA, the CDR3 is TGTGCCTGGAGTCTCCGGACAGTCATGAACACTGAAGCTTTCTTT. This translates into CAWSLRTVMNTEAFF. Full variable domain (rest looked up from reference TRBV30 and TRBJ1-1): SQTIHQWPATLVQPVGSPLSLECTVEGTSNPNLYWYRQAAGRGLQLLFYSVGIGQISSEVPQNLSASRPQDRQFILSSKKLLLSDSGFYLCAWSLRTVMNTEAFFGQGTRLTVV.

This sequence joins TRBV3-1 and TRBJ2-4; D is undetermined. Germline loops: CDR1 LGHDT, CDR2 YNNKEL (reference sequence). Deletions cut 0 bases from V and 9 bases from J, with 12 bases between. The CDR3 runs 14 residues. The CDR3 sequence: CASSQDPYRGIQYF. Here the CDR3 DNA reads TGTGCCAGCAGCCAAGATCCATACCGTGGCATTCAGTACTTC.

The chain is built from TRBV3-1 and TRBJ2-4; no clear D gene. From germline, CDR1 is LGHDT and CDR2 YNNKEL (reference sequence). There are 12 residues in the CDR3. V gave up 2 bases and J gave up 7 bases, with 6 bases separating them. Here the CDR3 reads CASSQMGNIQYF. As DNA, the CDR3 is TGTGCCAGCAGCCAAATGGGGAACATTCAGTACTTC. Variable domain in full (rest from reference TRBV3-1 and TRBJ2-4): DTAVSQTPKYLVTQMGNDKSIKCEQNLGHDTMYWYKQDSKKFLKIMFSYNNKELIINETVPNRFSPKSPDKAHLNLHINSLELGDSAVYFCASSQMGNIQYFGAGTRLSVL.

The V and J genes are TRBV7-2 and TRBJ2-2; possible D gene TRBD2, 6 bases. There are 17 residues in the CDR3. The V end lost 5 bases, the J end lost 4 bases, and 20 bases lay between the germline ends. Germline-derived CDR1 and CDR2 are SGHTA and FQGNSA. Here the CDR3 reads CASSPYSGQVSTGELFF. CDR3 coding DNA: TGTGCCAGCAGCCCGTATAGCGGCCAGGTGAGCACCGGGGAGCTGTTTTTT.

This clonotype was seen at least ten times. This chain uses TRBV5-6 with TRBJ2-1; 8 bases match TRBD1. V lost 5 bases, J lost 8 bases, and 3 bases stayed unmatched. The CDR3 is 12 residues long. CDR1 SGHDT and CDR2 YYEEEE come from the germline V gene. CDR3 bases: TGTGCCAGCAGAGCAGGGGGCGATGAGCAGTTCTTC. Encoded protein: CASRAGGDEQFF.

This clonotype was seen only a few times. The chain joins TRBV28 to TRBJ1-4; D uncertain. With 8 bases removed from V and 1 base from J, the gap between germline ends came to 11 bases. The CDR3 extends over 14 amino acids. From germline, CDR1 is MDHEN and CDR2 SYDVKM. The CDR3 DNA is TGTGCCAGCGAGACGGTCAGAACTAATGAAAAACTGTTTTTT. Translated: CASETVRTNEKLFF.

This clonotype was recorded a few times. The genes are TRBV28 and TRBJ2-1; 8 bases fit TRBD2. CDR1 is MDHEN, CDR2 SYDVKM, per germline. V lost 5 bases to trimming and J lost 12 bases; unmatched junction nucleotides: 21. The CDR3 consists of 17 residues. The CDR3 nucleotides are TGTGCCAGCAGTCTCCCCACCGCCGGGACTAGGAGCAATTGGCAGTTCTTC. Encoded protein: CASSLPTAGTRSNWQFF.